One and the same sample provided the 25 T cell receptor beta chains below, sequenced in a study of Ad26.COV2.S vaccination and SARS-CoV-2 variants. Specified treatment: around 19 received Ad26.COV2.S at low or high dose, single or two shots; roughly 5 received placebo; per-sample allocation not given. Samples were taken on day 63 after the first vaccine or placebo injection. Some clones are missing from TCRdb's copy, which holds only in-frame ones; the method was immunoSEQ multiplex PCR. The data show around 300,000 clones, around 89% seen once. This sample comprised peripheral blood, obtained in a trial of Ad26.COV2.S vaccine versus placebo. The receptors originated from a person aged 18-60 years who received the Ad26.COV2.S COVID-19 vaccine or a placebo.

The rearrangement uses TRBV10-3 and TRBJ2-5; 8 bases align to TRBD2. V lost 8 bases, J lost 2 bases, and 10 bases stayed unmatched. The CDR3 spans 15 residues. Germline V gene sequence: CDR1 ENHRY, CDR2 SYGVKD. The CDR3 nucleotides are TGTGCCATCTGGCCCGGGGGGGGAATTCAAGAGACCCAGTACTTC. This sequence encodes CAIWPGGGIQETQYF.

This clone has more than one count but fewer than ten. The V gene is TRBV7-2, the J gene TRBJ1-1, with TRBD1 matching over 7 bases. Germline CDR1 is SGHTA and CDR2 is FQGNSA. J was trimmed by 6 bases and V by 2 bases; bases with no gene match: 3. The CDR3 contains 13 residues. CDR3 in DNA: TGTGCCAGCAGCTTAATCGACAGGGCTGAAGCTTTCTTT. It specifies CASSLIDRAEAFF.

The gene calls are TRBV5-8 and TRBJ1-2; D gene ambiguous. This CDR3 is built from 12 residues. The germline V and J ends were trimmed by 2 bases and 8 bases, with 10 bases remaining between them. The germline gives CDR1 SGHTS, CDR2 YDEGEE. CDR3 loop: CASSFRFDGYTF. DNA for the CDR3: TGTGCCAGCAGCTTCCGTTTTGACGGCTACACCTTC.

This chain connects TRBV19 to TRBJ2-7, with a tentative D call TRBD1 (5 bases). Trimming left V 4 bases short and J 1 base short, with 8 bases between. CDR3 length: 13 residues. CDR1 is LNHDA and CDR2 is SQIVND in the germline V gene (reference sequence). CDR3 nucleotides: TGTGCCAGTAGTAAGACAGAATCCTACGAGCAGTACTTC. It encodes CASSKTESYEQYF.

J is TRBJ1-1 and V is TRBV7-9; possibly TRBD1 for D (5 bases). CDR1 and CDR2 from the germline V gene are SEHNR and FQNEAQ (reference sequence). V was cut by 5 bases and J by 0 bases, with 10 bases left in between. The CDR3 sequence is 14 residues long. CDR3 region: CASSVQAMNTEAFF. The CDR3 nucleotides read TGTGCCAGCAGCGTACAGGCCATGAACACTGAAGCTTTCTTT.

The chain combines TRBV24-1 with TRBJ2-4; maybe TRBD2 (6 bases). CDR1 and CDR2 from the germline V gene are KGHDR and SFDVKD. The length of the CDR3 is 17 residues. V was cut by 2 bases and J by 0 bases, with 13 bases left in between. CDR3 coding DNA: TGTGCCACCAGTGATTCGAGCGGGCGCCAAGCCAAAAACATTCAGTACTTC. Amino acid sequence: CATSDSSGRQAKNIQYF.

The gene calls are TRBV7-8 and TRBJ2-6; D tentatively reads TRBD1 or TRBD2 (5 bases each). This CDR3 has 15 residues. Germline assignment: CDR1 SGHVS and CDR2 FQNEAQ. Trimming cost V 6 bases and J 8 bases, with 17 bases left between them. Here the CDR3 DNA reads TGTGCCAGCAGACTTACCCGGGACCCGCCCAACGTCCTGACTTTC. Protein product: CASRLTRDPPNVLTF.

The V and J genes are TRBV6-2 or TRBV6-3 and TRBJ2-1; D is undetermined. This CDR3 is 15 amino acids long. V lost 0 bases and J 7 bases, leaving 13 bases between the germline ends. Germline loops: CDR1 MNHEY, CDR2 SVGEGT. The CDR3 is CASSYSKYLINEQFF. The CDR3 DNA follows: TGTGCCAGCAGTTACTCGAAATACCTCATAAATGAGCAGTTCTTC.

The table lists this clone with a few counts. J is TRBJ1-5 and V is TRBV19; possibly TRBD1 for D (5 bases). V was shortened by 9 bases and J by 0 bases, with 15 bases between the two germline ends. CDR1 is LNHDA and CDR2 is SQIVND in the germline V gene (reference sequence). The CDR3 is made up of 15 amino acids. CDR3 in amino acids: CASLTATDSNQPQHF. CDR3 sequence (DNA): TGTGCCAGCCTCACGGCGACAGATAGCAATCAGCCCCAGCATTTT.

This clone was seen once. The chain links TRBV15 to TRBJ1-1; D remains unclear. The CDR3 contains 14 residues. Germline assignment: CDR1 LNHNV and CDR2 YYDKDF (reference sequence). V shed 6 bases and J shed 1 base, with 12 bases lying between them. This CDR3 is CATREGRENTEAFF. CDR3 DNA sequence: TGTGCCACCAGGGAGGGCAGAGAGAACACTGAAGCTTTCTTT.

This clone was detected once. The chain combines TRBV11-2 with TRBJ2-3; D is uncertain. CDR1 SGHAT and CDR2 FQNNGV come from the germline V gene. V was cut by 0 bases and J by 4 bases, with 8 bases left in between. The CDR3 runs 14 residues. The CDR3 spells CASSLDRASDTQYF. In DNA, the CDR3 is TGTGCCAGCAGCTTAGACCGGGCCTCAGATACGCAGTATTTT.

The V call is TRBV7-3, the J call TRBJ2-1; 7 nucleotides agree with TRBD2. The CDR3 is made up of 15 amino acids. V lost 2 bases and J lost 3; bases outside the gene matches: 4. Germline values: CDR1 SGHTA, CDR2 FQGTGA. In DNA, the CDR3 is TGTGCCAGCAGCTTACTAGCGGATGACTACAATGAGCAGTTCTTC. It yields the protein CASSLLADDYNEQFF.

V is TRBV6-2 or TRBV6-3 and J is TRBJ2-7; TRBD1 might be the D (6 bases). The CDR3 length is 13 residues. The germline V gene has CDR1 MNHEY and CDR2 SVGEGT. V gave up 5 bases and J gave up 2 bases, with 10 bases separating them. The CDR3 DNA reads TGTGCCAGCAGTAGGACAGCGACCTACGAGCAGTACTTC. It encodes CASSRTATYEQYF.

The chain carries TRBV6-5 and TRBJ2-1; tentatively, D is TRBD2 (6 bases). The CDR3 runs 14 residues. The germline gives CDR1 MNHEY, CDR2 SVGAGI. V was trimmed by 9 bases and J by 8 bases, leaving 20 bases between them. This CDR3 reads CASRPDPREHEQFF. The CDR3 DNA reads as TGTGCCAGTCGGCCCGATCCCCGGGAGCATGAGCAGTTCTTC.

V and J are TRBV2 and TRBJ1-1; D is unresolved. Germline loops: CDR1 SNHLY, CDR2 FYNNEI. Trimming took 7 bases from V and 1 from J, leaving 13 bases between them. The CDR3 runs 14 residues. The CDR3 sequence is CASKMSSGNTEAFF. CDR3 sequence (DNA): TGTGCCAGCAAGATGTCGTCGGGGAACACTGAAGCTTTCTTT.

The chain couples TRBV18 to TRBJ1-1; 8 bases align to TRBD1. The V gene end was trimmed by 4 bases and the J gene end by 4 bases; junction bases not matched to a gene: 8. The CDR3 is 15 amino acids. Germline CDR1 is KGHSH and CDR2 is LQKENI. CDR3: CASSLSGQGSTEAFF. CDR3 in DNA: TGTGCCAGCTCACTGAGCGGACAGGGTAGCACTGAAGCTTTCTTT.

The chain employs TRBV7-2 and TRBJ2-5; a possible D gene is TRBD2 (5 bases). V lost 7 bases and J 4 bases, leaving 16 bases between the germline ends. Per the germline V gene, CDR1 is SGHTA and CDR2 is FQGNSA. This CDR3 spans 14 amino acids. The CDR3 bases are TGTGCCAGCAACCCCCGCGGCGAGGGAGAGACCCAGTACTTC. Amino acids: CASNPRGEGETQYF.

The chain combines TRBV11-2 with TRBJ1-4; 10 positions match TRBD1. This CDR3 has 14 amino acids. Germline V gene data show CDR1 as SGHAT and CDR2 as FQNNGV. V shed 8 bases and J 8 bases; nucleotides not matched to a gene: 8. The CDR3 is CASEILDRGEKLFF. DNA of the CDR3: TGTGCCAGCGAAATCCTGGACAGGGGGGAAAAACTGTTTTTT.

V usage is TRBV7-2 and J usage is TRBJ1-6; D is unclear. There are 15 residues in the CDR3. In germline, CDR1 is SGHTA, CDR2 FQGNSA. V lost 5 bases, J lost 7 bases, and 15 bases lay in between. The CDR3 sequence: CASSLESGRNSPLHF. The CDR3 DNA is TGTGCCAGCAGCCTTGAGTCCGGGAGGAATTCACCCCTCCACTTT.

The rearrangement joins TRBV28 to TRBJ2-7; no definite D call. This CDR3 has 17 residues. The germline V gene encodes CDR1 MDHEN and CDR2 SYDVKM. Deletions cut 3 bases from V and 3 bases from J, with 21 bases between. The CDR3 is CASSFSVSPDGYYEQYF. In nucleotides, the CDR3 is TGTGCCAGCAGTTTCTCAGTTTCTCCAGACGGCTACTACGAGCAGTACTTC.

The rearrangement joins TRBV5-1 to TRBJ1-1; the D is unclear. CDR1 SGHRS and CDR2 YFSETQ come from the germline V gene. The CDR3 totals 15 residues. V was cut by 2 bases and J by 1 base, with 12 bases left in between. CDR3 bases: TGCGCCAGCAGCTTCTGGACGGAGTCGAACACTGAAGCTTTCTTT. Protein product: CASSFWTESNTEAFF.

This chain connects TRBV24-1 to TRBJ1-2; 9 bases map to TRBD1. The V segment lost 5 bases and the J segment 7 bases; nucleotides outside the gene matches: 4. Germline lookup yields CDR1 KGHDR and CDR2 SFDVKD. The CDR3 totals 13 residues. The CDR3: CATSGGTGSGYTF. DNA of the CDR3: TGTGCCACCAGTGGAGGGACAGGGAGTGGCTACACCTTC.

The rearrangement uses TRBV28 and TRBJ1-4, with a possible D match to TRBD1 (5 bases). The germline gives CDR1 MDHEN, CDR2 SYDVKM. V was cut by 10 bases and J by 0 bases, with 24 bases left in between. The CDR3 contains 18 residues. Written as DNA, the CDR3 is TGTGCCACCGCCGCCGCTCCAGGGAAGTTCGCAACTAATGAAAAACTGTTTTTT. It translates to CATAAAPGKFATNEKLFF.

The gene calls are TRBV28 and TRBJ2-2; D is ambiguous. Germline V gene lookup returns CDR1 MDHEN and CDR2 SYDVKM. The V and J ends lost 7 bases and 7 bases respectively, with 10 bases between them. The CDR3 has 12 amino acids. The chain's CDR3 is CASKWYGGELFF. The CDR3 DNA reads as TGTGCCAGCAAATGGTATGGCGGGGAGCTGTTTTTT. Full variable domain (missing parts from reference TRBV28 and TRBJ2-2): DVKVTQSSRYLVKRTGEKVFLECVQDMDHENMFWYRQDPGLGLRLIYFSYDVKMKEKGDIPEGYSVSREKKERFSLILESASTNQTSMYLCASKWYGGELFFGEGSRLTVL.

CDR3 amino acids: CASSQARTGARRGELFF. DNA for the CDR3: TGTGCCAGCAGCCAAGCGCGGACAGGGGCCCGTCGAGGGGAGCTGTTTTTT. The chain employs TRBV14 and TRBJ2-2; TRBD1 matches at 9 bases. V gave up 1 base and J gave up 8 bases; unmatched junction bases: 11. The CDR3 length is 17 residues. Germline CDR1 is SGHDN and CDR2 is FVKESK.